This TCR beta chain was documented in a study of cytomegalovirus exposure and HLA in healthy donors listed by TCRdb under 2017. A note on the overall study: An earlier analysis of roughly 500 of the donors reported 276 Gb of sequence data and around 120 million unique TCR beta sequences obtained from roughly 170 million T cells. Roughly 300 gigabases of sequencing data and approximately 91 million unique TCR sequences made up an early release that covered 640 HLA-typed donors. Of the 300 to 500 genotyped donors, approximately 81% were placed in the genetic ancestry cluster associated with self-reported Caucasian donors. The aim of the study was to test whether cataloging public T cell receptors could identify signatures of past pathogen exposure. The study used immunosequencing to profile the T cell repertoires of under 700 subjects and linked those repertoires to cytomegalovirus serostatus. Along with the approximately 700-subject first cohort, a separate validation cohort of around 120 different subjects was used. To predict cytomegalovirus infection status, the study combined high-throughput TCR immunosequencing, statistical association of individual TCRs with disease status, and machine learning. A later analysis re-analyzed previously published TCR beta repertoires from approximately 670 donors and added high-resolution HLA genotyping to study TCR occurrence patterns. In the later analysis, no new phenotypic data were used to find candidate immune exposures; instead, reliance was placed on TCR beta sequences and their occurrence across donors. An earlier analysis of around 540 of the donors applied high-throughput TCR beta sequencing to assess whether each TCR beta V gene segment acted as functional or pseudogenic. Donor age, sex, ethnicity and CMV serostatus were collected together with the repertoire data. A later genetic analysis used genome-wide SNP genotypes for about 60% of the roughly 700 donors, treating that subset as a discovery cohort. All discovery cohort repertoires had been generated on a single sequencing platform. Class I and class II HLA loci were covered by the typing at four-digit resolution. Typing coverage varied by locus: roughly 620-630 donors for A, B, C, DRB1 and DQB1; approximately 560 for DQA1; around 570 for DPA1; roughly 450 for DPB1. Five DR-DQ haplotypes were treated as single units for association and clustering because of strong linkage in the cohort. Across approximately 400 genotyped donors of the cohort, an average of about 250,000 unique TCR beta nucleotide sequences per donor were sequenced, and approximately 17% of those sequences were non-productive. The investigation overall reported the following: In a later analysis, HLA-associated TCR beta chains showed more clonal expansion and lower generation probabilities than non-associated chains that were equally common. Because some donors lacked HLA typing at each locus, the association tests relied only on the typed subset. In vitro tests confirmed that a few of the cytomegalovirus-associated TCR beta chains recognize cytomegalovirus antigens. The 87-base-pair reads could not distinguish some IMGT-functional V segments, including TRBV6-2 and TRBV6-3, so those segments were excluded. A later analysis reported that several top co-occurrence clusters appeared linked to parvovirus B19, influenza, CMV and Epstein-Barr virus. According to the authors, the approach could potentially be generalized to other disease states and immunological phenotypes. A further reported finding was that TCR beta sequences accurately predicted the HLA-A and HLA-B alleles for most subjects in the first cohort. This cohort had only TCR beta chains sequenced, and the lack of alpha or paired-chain data limited which features could be detected. Correlated functional status among segregating V segments might be attributable to linkage disequilibrium, but an unknown experimental factor could not be ruled out. The classifier was reported to diagnose cytomegalovirus status with high specificity and sensitivity in both the original and validation cohorts. A cluster of highly shared sequence variants was judged likely to be a technical artifact of the sequencing pipeline. In a later analysis, the rate of TCR association differed among HLA loci, with DRB1 alleles having the most associated TCRs and HLA-C alleles having the fewest. Across donors, most TCR sequences were observed very rarely, whereas some public TCRs were present in many individuals. Roughly 15 rarely observed V segments, including chromosome 9 orphons, were excluded from the earlier analysis of just under 600 of the donors because counts were too low. Compared with the approximately 670-donor mean, donors in an Asian-associated ancestry cluster had fewer N-insertions in productive TCRs, according to a later genetic analysis. At a false discovery rate of 0.05, a later analysis linked around 15,000 TCR beta sequences to specific HLA alleles. For the cohort, immune exposure information was limited to CMV serostatus. Broadly in line with IMGT annotations, most TCR beta V segments showed up in productive rearrangements about 90% or about 30% of the time in an earlier analysis of 587 of the donors. An association between a missense DCLRE1C variant and V-gene and J-gene trimming of TCR beta chains was found in a later genetic analysis and replicated in an independent cohort. A total of roughly 160 TCR beta chains were listed by the study as associated with cytomegalovirus. Assigning TCR associations to individual alleles was difficult when HLA alleles, especially DR and DQ, strongly co-occurred. A later analysis found that most CMV-associated TCR beta chains appeared HLA-restricted, with HLA associations seemingly driven largely by CMV exposure. The presence/absence analyses assumed that sequencing depth was roughly uniform across donors, and that assumption may not be true.

To note about this clone: Its cognate antigen has yet to be identified. A read error may produce the germline difference seen at one junction end.

In total, approximately 690 healthy bone marrow donors made up the cohort. All cohort members were sampled while nominally healthy, although unrecorded immune exposures were likely present. The donor tested CMV seronegative and was one of the 352 seronegative cohort members. Every donor gave a peripheral blood sample, and the peripheral blood mononuclear cells from that sample were used for TCR beta sequencing. The Qiagen DNeasy Blood Extraction Kit was used to extract genomic DNA from the blood cell samples. Looking up the germline V gene (reference sequence) yields CDR1 WNHNN and CDR2 SYGVQD. CDR3 length: 9 amino acids, cysteine to phenylalanine. Only CDR3 DNA remains: 27 bases, in frame from the first base. Library preparation was by the immunoSEQ multiplex PCR assay. For the multiplex PCR, a mixture combining 60 forward primers for TCR Vbeta segments and 13 reverse primers for TCR Jbeta segments was used. The CDR3 region of rearranged TCR beta genes was amplified from genomic DNA with a multiplex PCR assay. On the Illumina HiSeq System, the amplified TCR beta libraries were sequenced as 87-base-pair reads. The paper's data handling went like this. A later analysis counted around 72 million unique TCR beta chains across the 640 or so repertoires, and around 12 million of these chains were shared by at least two donors. Raw reads were error-corrected and collapsed into unique sequences with a nearest-neighbor algorithm that merged closely related sequences to remove PCR and sequencing errors. CDR3 sequences were aligned to IMGT reference sequences to assign V, D and J gene segments. Each retained sequence needed at least a six-nucleotide match to both a V gene segment and a J gene segment. A rearrangement was called productive if the CDR3 had no stop codons and remained in frame with V and J, and every other rearrangement was called non-productive. Following IMGT convention, CDR3 was defined as the stretch from the second conserved V-encoded cysteine up to the conserved J-encoded phenylalanine. In an earlier analysis of more than 550 of the donors, sequences lacking an unambiguous match to a single V gene segment were excluded. In an earlier analysis of 450 to 700 of the donors, V segments were called functional above 56.7% productive rearrangements and were called segregating when the between-donor standard deviation exceeded 5%. To diagnose cytomegalovirus status from the catalog of TCR beta chain sequences, a statistical classification framework was built. V and J gene assignment, in a later analysis, came from comparing TCR nucleotide sequences with IMGT/GENE-DB human TR gene sequences. A later analysis assigned CDR3 sequences and most-parsimonious VDJ recombination scenarios with the TCRdist pipeline. In a later analysis, each TCR beta chain was defined by its CDR3 amino acid sequence together with its V-gene family, and reads without a unique V-gene family were excluded. A later analysis removed 500 to 600 highly shared, low-generation-probability nucleotide sequences to deal with suspected cross-contamination and a sequencing artifact. A later analysis calculated a clonal expansion index for each public chain from normalized within-repertoire ranks of inferred template counts. In a later analysis, generation probabilities were computed with a VDJ recombination model fitted to out-of-frame rearrangements, and the resulting probabilities were checked against IGoR. In a later analysis, TCR-TCR, TCR-HLA and TCR-CMV co-occurrence was scored with hypergeometric tests, and a repertoire-size bias correction was applied to TCR pairs. False discovery rates were estimated in a later analysis by permuting HLA or CMV assignments 20 times. A later analysis grouped co-occurring TCRs with DBSCAN, adding TCRdist sequence similarity when clustering within HLA-allele-positive subsets. Co-occurrence clustering excluded repertoires with fewer than 30,000 or more than 120,000 public chains, plus five with anomalous nucleotide sharing. Held by TCRdb, this immuneACCESS table contains in-frame sequences only and omits some clones. Under half of the omission traces to an unresolved V gene where checked; the cause of the rest is unknown. That table is the source of V, J and clone size, and D and trimming were worked out from the DNA. This sample comprises under 130,000 clones, roughly 15% of them detected only once. Approximately 0.8% of the sample is taken by the ten largest.

The chain is assembled from TRBV10-1 and TRBJ1-4; TRBD1 aligns with 7 central bases. This TCR was recovered from a female donor in good health and CMV-seronegative. Input material: PBMCs. This receptor has the CDR3 CASPGTVGF. The DNA sequence is TGCGCCAGCCCCGGGACAGTAGGGTTT.